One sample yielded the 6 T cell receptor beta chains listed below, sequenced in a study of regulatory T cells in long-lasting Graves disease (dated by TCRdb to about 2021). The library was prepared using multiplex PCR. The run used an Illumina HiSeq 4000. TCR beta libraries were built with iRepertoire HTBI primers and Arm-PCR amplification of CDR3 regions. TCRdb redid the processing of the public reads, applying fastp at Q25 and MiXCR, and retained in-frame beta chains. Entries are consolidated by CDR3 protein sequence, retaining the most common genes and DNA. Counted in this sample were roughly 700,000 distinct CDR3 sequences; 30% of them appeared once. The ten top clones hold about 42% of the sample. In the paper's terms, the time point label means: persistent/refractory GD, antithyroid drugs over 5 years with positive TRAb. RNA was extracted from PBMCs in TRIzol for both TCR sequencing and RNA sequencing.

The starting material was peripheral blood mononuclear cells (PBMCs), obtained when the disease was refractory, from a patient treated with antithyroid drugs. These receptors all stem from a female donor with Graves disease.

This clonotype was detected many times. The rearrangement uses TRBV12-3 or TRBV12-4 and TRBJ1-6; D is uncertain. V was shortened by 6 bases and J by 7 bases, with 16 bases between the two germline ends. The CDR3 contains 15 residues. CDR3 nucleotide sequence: TGTGCCAGCAGAGAAGACGGAAGGAACAATTCACCCCTCCACTTT. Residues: CASREDGRNNSPLHF.

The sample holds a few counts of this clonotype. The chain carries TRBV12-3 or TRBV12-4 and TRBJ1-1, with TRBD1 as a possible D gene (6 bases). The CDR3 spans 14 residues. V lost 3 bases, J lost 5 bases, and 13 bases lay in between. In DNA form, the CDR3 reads TGTGCCAGCAGTTTCGGGGGGCCGGGGACTGAAGCTTTCTTT. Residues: CASSFGGPGTEAFF.

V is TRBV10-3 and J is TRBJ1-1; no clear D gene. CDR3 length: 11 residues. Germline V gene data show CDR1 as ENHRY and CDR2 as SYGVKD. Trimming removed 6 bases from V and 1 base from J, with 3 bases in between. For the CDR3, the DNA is TGTGCCATCAGGGAGAACACTGAAGCTTTCTTT. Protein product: CAIRENTEAFF.

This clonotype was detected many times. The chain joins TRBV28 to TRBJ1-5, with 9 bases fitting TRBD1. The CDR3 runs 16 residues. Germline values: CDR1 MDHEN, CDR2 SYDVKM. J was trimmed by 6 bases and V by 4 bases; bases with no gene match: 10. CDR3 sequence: CASSYPQQGAGQPQHF. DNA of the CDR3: TGTGCCAGCAGTTACCCTCAACAGGGGGCTGGTCAGCCCCAGCATTTT.

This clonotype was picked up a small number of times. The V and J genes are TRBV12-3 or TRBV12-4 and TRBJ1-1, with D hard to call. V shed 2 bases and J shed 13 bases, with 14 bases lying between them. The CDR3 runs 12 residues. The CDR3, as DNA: TGTGCCAGCAGTTTAATGGGATTTGGGGTTTTCTTT. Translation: CASSLMGFGVFF.

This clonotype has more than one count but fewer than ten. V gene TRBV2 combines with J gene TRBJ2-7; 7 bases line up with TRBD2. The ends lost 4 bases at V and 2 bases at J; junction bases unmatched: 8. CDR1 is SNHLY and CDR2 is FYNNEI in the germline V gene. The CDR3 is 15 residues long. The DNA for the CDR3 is TGTGCCAGCAGTGGTGCGGGAGTACAAACCTACGAGCAGTACTTC. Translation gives CASSGAGVQTYEQYF.